This T cell receptor (beta chain) was captured in a study of CD8 T cells in Susac syndrome (dated by TCRdb to the late 2010s). With respect to the entire study: The study used repertoire sequencing to test whether antigen drove CD8+ T cell activation and differentiation in Susac syndrome.

Peripheral blood CD8+ and CD4+ T cells from healthy donors, Susac syndrome patients and multiple sclerosis patients were profiled using high-throughput TCR beta sequencing. Treatment-naive patients with stable or active relapsing-remitting disease fulfilling revised McDonald criteria were used as multiple sclerosis controls. CD8+ TEMRA cells were enriched by FACS, while bulk CD8+ and CD4+ T cells were purified by magnetic negative isolation. Blood was drawn into EDTA tubes, processed within 24 hours, and PBMCs were isolated by density gradient centrifugation. PBMCs intended for TCR sequencing were frozen in liquid nitrogen and were later thawed in a 37 degrees C water bath. A purity of at least 90% was achieved for sorted or isolated CD4+, CD8+ and CD8+ TEMRA cells. Points the paper makes about the study in general: The study acknowledged that relatively few individuals were included in the TCR sequencing and HLA analysis.

As encoded in the germline V gene, CDR1 is SGHTA while CDR2 is FQGTGA. The CDR3 runs 14 amino acids, cysteine and phenylalanine included. Of all the DNA, just the CDR3 is kept, 42 bases in frame from base 1. Between the V and J ends, shortened by 0 bases and 1 base respectively, the junction contains 7 bases. RNA was extracted with the RNeasy kit and roughly 0.45 to 1 ug was reverse transcribed using random hexamers. The immunoSEQ multiplex PCR assay, which covers 54 Vbeta and 13 Jbeta segments, was used to amplify TCR beta CDR3 regions. Bias from PCR amplification was corrected by using a synthetic template baseline for primer optimization and for computational correction. The authors' pipeline ran thus. Reads were annotated to V, D and J genes according to IMGT and were analyzed with immunoSEQ Analyzer, with only productive sequences retained. Clonality was calculated as one minus the Shannon entropy normalized by log2 of the number of productive unique sequences. For each patient and control, public and private clones were evaluated within the 100 most prevalent clones. Clones were defined as Susac-specific if absent from the healthy and MS cohorts, from some 1,000 published viral clones and from other ImmuneACCESS disease sequences. TCRdb trimmed the raw reads at Q25, called clones with MiXCR and kept productive beta chains. Merged by CDR3 protein, the rows form single entries marked with the most common genes and DNA. TCRdb, rather than the study authors, made the V and J calls. The sample contains about 200,000 distinct CDR3 sequences, over 90% of them found a single time. Jointly, the top ten make up about 0.087% of the sample.

To note about this clonotype: Its antigen is still unknown. Per-base quality was not reported, and no clone a single base away is much larger than it.

Specimen: CD4+ T cells from PBMCs. This clonotype was obtained from a human donor with multiple sclerosis. Rearrangement joined TRBV7-3 to TRBJ2-7; no D segment can be confidently identified. At the DNA level, the sequence is TGTGCCAGCAGCTTAACTCCGGCATCCTACGAGCAGTACTTC. This sequence encodes CASSLTPASYEQYF.